This TCR beta chain was obtained from a study of cytomegalovirus exposure and HLA in healthy donors (dated by TCRdb to between 2016 and 2019). Concerning the study at large: According to an earlier analysis of 587 of the donors, about 179 million T cells yielded roughly 100 million unique TCR beta sequences and 276 Gb of sequence data. An early release covering roughly 640 HLA-typed donors comprised about 300 gigabases of sequencing data and about 90 million unique TCR sequences. Of the roughly 400 genotyped donors, 81% were placed in the genetic ancestry cluster associated with self-reported Caucasian donors. The study was designed to test whether signatures of past pathogen exposure could be identified by cataloging public T cell receptors. Using immunosequencing, the study profiled T cell repertoires from 500 to 800 subjects and related those repertoires to cytomegalovirus serostatus. In addition to the first cohort of 666 subjects, a separate validation cohort of under 150 different subjects was used. High-throughput TCR immunosequencing, statistical association of individual TCRs with disease status, and machine learning were combined to predict cytomegalovirus infection status. In a later analysis, previously published TCR beta repertoires from several hundred donors were re-analyzed and high-resolution HLA genotyping was added so that TCR occurrence patterns could be studied. Rather than drawing on any new phenotypic data, the later analysis identified candidate immune exposures from TCR beta sequences and the way those sequences occurred across donors. In an earlier analysis of roughly 580 of the donors, high-throughput TCR beta sequencing was used to judge whether each TCR beta V gene segment behaved as functional or pseudogenic. Alongside the repertoire data, information on donor age, sex, ethnicity and CMV serostatus was compiled. A later genetic analysis took genome-wide SNP genotypes for about three fifths of the 666 donors and used that subset as a discovery cohort. Every discovery cohort repertoire had been produced on one sequencing platform. HLA typing included class I and class II loci at four-digit resolution. The number of typed donors differed by locus: about 620-640 for A, B, C, DRB1 and DQB1; some 500 for DQA1; about 600 for DPA1; and approximately 450 for DPB1. A handful of DR-DQ haplotypes were handled as single units for association and clustering because linkage in the cohort was strong. Across approximately 420 genotyped donors of the cohort, an average of about 240,000 unique TCR beta nucleotide sequences per donor were sequenced, and roughly a sixth of those sequences were non-productive. On the study overall, not on this receptor specifically: A later genetic analysis reported fewer N-insertions in productive TCRs among donors in an Asian-associated ancestry cluster than the roughly 700-donor mean. A later analysis found that most CMV-associated TCR beta chains appeared HLA-restricted, with HLA associations seemingly driven largely by CMV exposure. The cohort was sequenced for TCR beta chains only, and without alpha or paired-chain data the features that could be detected were limited. Linkage disequilibrium might explain the correlated functional status among segregating V segments, but an unknown experimental factor could not be excluded. At a false discovery rate of 0.05, a later analysis linked 16,951 TCR beta sequences to specific HLA alleles. A group of highly shared sequence variants was considered likely to be a technical artifact of the sequencing pipeline. Across donors, most TCR sequences were observed very rarely, whereas some public TCRs were present in many individuals. A further reported finding was that TCR beta sequences accurately predicted the HLA-A and HLA-B alleles for most subjects in the first cohort. For the cohort, immune exposure information was limited to CMV serostatus. When HLA alleles, especially DR and DQ, strongly co-occurred, attributing TCR associations to individual alleles was difficult. In an earlier analysis of over 550 of the donors, most TCR beta V segments were observed in productive rearrangements about 87% or about 30% of the time, broadly matching IMGT annotations. The classifier was reported to diagnose cytomegalovirus status with high specificity and sensitivity in both the original and validation cohorts. The authors suggested that the approach could potentially be extended to other disease states and immunological phenotypes. In a later analysis, HLA-associated TCR beta chains showed more clonal expansion and lower generation probabilities than non-associated chains that were equally common. A few of the identified cytomegalovirus-associated TCR beta chains were confirmed in vitro to be specific for cytomegalovirus antigens. In the study, some 160 TCR beta chains were listed as associated with cytomegalovirus. Because HLA typing was unavailable for some donors at each locus, only the typed subset was used in association tests. V-gene and J-gene trimming of TCR beta chains was associated with a missense DCLRE1C variant in a later genetic analysis, and the association was replicated in an independent cohort. According to a later analysis, parvovirus B19, influenza, CMV and Epstein-Barr virus appeared linked to several top co-occurrence clusters. In a later analysis, TCR association rates were found to vary across HLA loci, with the most associated TCRs seen for DRB1 alleles and the fewest for HLA-C alleles. The presence/absence analyses assumed that sequencing depth was roughly uniform across donors, and that assumption may not be true. Because counts were too low, fewer than 20 rarely observed V segments, including chromosome 9 orphons, were excluded from the earlier analysis of 587 of the donors.

Preparation of the library involved the immunoSEQ multiplex PCR assay. The multiplex PCR relied on a mix of 60 forward primers for TCR Vbeta segments and 13 reverse primers for TCR Jbeta segments. The CDR3 region of rearranged TCR beta genes was amplified from genomic DNA by a multiplex PCR assay. The amplified TCR beta libraries were sequenced on the Illumina HiSeq System as 87-base-pair reads. The paper's data handling went like this. Across the 700 or so repertoires, a later analysis counted 80 million or so unique TCR beta chains, some 11 million of which were shared by at least two donors. Raw reads were error-corrected and collapsed into unique sequences by a nearest-neighbor algorithm in which closely related sequences were merged to remove PCR and sequencing errors. CDR3 sequences were aligned to IMGT reference sequences to assign V, D and J gene segments. For a sequence to be retained, a match of at least six nucleotides was required to both a V gene segment and a J gene segment. A rearrangement was called productive if the CDR3 had no stop codons and remained in frame with V and J, and every other rearrangement was called non-productive. Following IMGT convention, CDR3 was defined as the stretch from the second conserved V-encoded cysteine up to the conserved J-encoded phenylalanine. In an earlier analysis of more than 550 of the donors, sequences lacking an unambiguous match to a single V gene segment were excluded. In an earlier analysis of approximately 560 of the donors, a V segment was called functional when productive rearrangements were above 56.7%, and segregating when the standard deviation between donors exceeded 5%. To diagnose cytomegalovirus status from the catalog of TCR beta chain sequences, a statistical classification framework was built. V and J gene assignment, in a later analysis, came from comparing TCR nucleotide sequences with IMGT/GENE-DB human TR gene sequences. In a later analysis, CDR3 sequences and most-parsimonious VDJ recombination scenarios were assigned using the TCRdist pipeline. A later analysis defined each TCR beta chain by its CDR3 amino acid sequence plus V-gene family, and excluded reads lacking a unique V-gene family. To address suspected cross-contamination and a sequencing artifact, a later analysis removed around 600 highly shared, low-generation-probability nucleotide sequences. In a later analysis, a clonal expansion index was calculated for each public chain from normalized within-repertoire ranks of inferred template counts. In a later analysis, generation probabilities were computed using a VDJ recombination model fitted to out-of-frame rearrangements, and the results were checked against IGoR. In a later analysis, TCR-TCR, TCR-HLA and TCR-CMV co-occurrence was scored with hypergeometric tests, and a repertoire-size bias correction was applied to TCR pairs. False discovery rates were estimated in a later analysis by permuting HLA or CMV assignments 20 times. In a later analysis, co-occurring TCRs were grouped with DBSCAN, and TCRdist sequence similarity was added when clustering was performed within HLA-allele-positive subsets. Repertoires with fewer than 30,000 or more than 120,000 public chains were left out of co-occurrence clustering, as were five repertoires with anomalous nucleotide sharing. Here the immuneACCESS table is served through TCRdb, limited to in-frame sequences with V and J called. Missing clones are a known gap in these copies; in checked studies unresolved V genes cover under half, and the rest lacks a known reason. D and trimming come from the DNA, and the V and J calls and clone size come from that table. Within this sample are about 150,000 clones, with 70% to 90% of them counted one time only. The top ten clonotypes cover around 2% of the sample.

Comment on this clone: This receptor's antigen is unknown. There are no base qualities to consult, and no much larger clone falls within one base.

In total, roughly 710 healthy bone marrow donors made up the cohort. All cohort members were sampled while nominally healthy, although unrecorded immune exposures were likely present. The donor tested CMV seronegative and was one of the 352 seronegative cohort members. Every donor gave a peripheral blood sample, and the peripheral blood mononuclear cells from that sample were used for TCR beta sequencing. The Qiagen DNeasy Blood Extraction Kit was used to extract genomic DNA from the blood cell samples. The clonotype was recovered from a woman under 30 in good health and CMV-seronegative. The sequencing sample was made of PBMCs.

Here is the DNA: TGCGCCAGCAGCTTGGAGGGACTAGCGTTCACAGATACGCAGTATTTT. It encodes CASSLEGLAFTDTQYF. Recombination linked TRBV5-1 to TRBJ2-3; 10 bases in the junction line up with TRBD2. The V end gives up 0 bases and the J end 2 bases, leaving 3 bases in the junction not matched to a gene. In the germline V gene, CDR1 corresponds to SGHRS and CDR2 to YFSETQ. The cysteine opens and the phenylalanine closes a CDR3 of 16 amino acids. The entry retains the CDR3 DNA only, 48 bases that are in frame from base 1.